These 5 T cell receptor beta chains share one sample of origin, sequenced in a study of T cell clonotyping in hematopoietic cell transplantation. The table came from immunoSEQ multiplex PCR; TCRdb's copy has only in-frame clones and leaves some out. The sample holds approximately 4,600 clones, 90% to 95% seen once. This sample comprised PBMCs, obtained 180 days after allogeneic stem cell transplant. The receptor set was obtained from a male patient aged 60 to 75 who had an allogeneic stem cell transplant from a related donor, so the T cells may come from the graft donor. Some clones in this sample may be carry-over from other donors' samples.

The rearrangement links TRBV19 to TRBJ2-7; 12 bases match TRBD1. Germline V gives CDR1 LNHDA, CDR2 SQIVND (reference sequence). This CDR3 region has 15 residues. The J segment lost 9 bases and the V segment lost 4 bases, leaving 10 bases of the junction unmatched. The DNA for the CDR3 is TGTGCCAGTAGTACCCGGGACAGGGGGCGCGGTGGGCAGTACTTC. Its protein is CASSTRDRGRGGQYF.

The rearrangement links TRBV28 to TRBJ2-3, with D maybe TRBD2 (5 bases). CDR1 and CDR2 from the germline V gene are MDHEN and SYDVKM. CDR3 length equals 16 residues. Deletions cut 6 bases from V and 3 bases from J, with 19 bases between. CDR3 amino acids: CASSRRKRTGTDTQYF. DNA for the CDR3: TGTGCCAGCAGCCGTCGAAAACGGACGGGGACAGATACGCAGTATTTT.

The V and J genes are TRBV18 and TRBJ2-3; D is possibly TRBD1 or TRBD2 (5 bases each). The CDR3 is 15 residues long. With 0 bases removed from V and 3 bases from J, the gap between germline ends came to 10 bases. Germline CDR1 is KGHSH and CDR2 is LQKENI. The CDR3 reads CASSPPVGVTDTQYF. In DNA, the CDR3 is TGTGCCAGCTCACCACCGGTGGGGGTGACAGATACGCAGTATTTT. The full variable domain, its missing parts supplied by reference TRBV18 and TRBJ2-3, is NAGVMQNPRHLVRRRGQEARLRCSPMKGHSHVYWYRQLPEEGLKFMVYLQKENIIDESGMPKERFSAEFPKEGPSILRIQQVVRGDSAAYFCASSPPVGVTDTQYFGPGTRLTVL.

The chain recombines TRBV6-5 with TRBJ1-3; D unclear. Trimming took off 7 bases at V and 0 bases at J, with 7 bases between the two ends. Germline-derived CDR1 and CDR2 are MNHEY and SVGAGI. This CDR3 has 13 amino acids. CDR3 DNA: TGTGCCAGCACCGAAAACTCTGGAAACACCATATATTTT. Its translation: CASTENSGNTIYF.

The chain uses TRBV6-5 and TRBJ1-2; D is perhaps TRBD1 (6 bases). Trimming took 2 bases from V and 6 from J, leaving 19 bases between them. Germline V lookup: CDR1 MNHEY, CDR2 SVGAGI. This CDR3 spans 16 amino acids. For the CDR3, the DNA is TGTGCCAGCAGTTACCAAGTCTTCGGAGGGGGTGATGGCTACACCTTC. Its protein is CASSYQVFGGGDGYTF.